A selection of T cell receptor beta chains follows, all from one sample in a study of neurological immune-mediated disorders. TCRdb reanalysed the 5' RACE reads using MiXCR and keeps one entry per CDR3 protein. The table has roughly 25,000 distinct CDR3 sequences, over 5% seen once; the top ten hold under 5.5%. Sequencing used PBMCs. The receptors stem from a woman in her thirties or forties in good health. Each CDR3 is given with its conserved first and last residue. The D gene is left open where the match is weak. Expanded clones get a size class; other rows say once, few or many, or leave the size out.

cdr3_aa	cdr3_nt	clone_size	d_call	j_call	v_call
CASSPSGGGSNQPQHF	TGCGCCAGCAGCCCCAGCGGGGGCGGGAGCAATCAGCCCCAGCATTTT	few	-	TRBJ1-5	TRBV5-1
CASSQFDTQYF	TGTGCCAGCAGTCAATTCGACACGCAGTATTTT	many	-	TRBJ2-3	TRBV3-1
CASSPRAGGPCYEQDF	TGTGCCAGCTCACCACGGGCGGGAGGCCCGTGTTACGAGCAGGACTTC	-	TRBD2	TRBJ2-7	TRBV18
CSATDPGGTSYNEQFF	TGCAGTGCTACAGACCCGGGAGGTACCTCCTACAATGAGCAGTTCTTC	many	TRBD2	TRBJ2-1	TRBV20-1
CASSPVVAQGAIYEQYF	TGTGCCAGCAGCCCCGTGGTCGCACAGGGGGCTATCTACGAGCAGTACTTC	-	TRBD1	TRBJ2-7	TRBV7-6
CASRPQPPLGTDYEQYF	TGTGCCAGCAGGCCACAACCACCCCTCGGGACTGACTACGAGCAGTACTTC	many	-	TRBJ2-7	TRBV6-2/TRBV6-3
CASSPRDRDYEQYF	TGTGCCAGCAGCCCCCGGGACAGAGACTACGAGCAGTACTTC	many	TRBD1	TRBJ2-7	TRBV7-8
CATSPGTSNQPQHF	TGTGCCACCAGCCCGGGGACTAGCAATCAGCCCCAGCATTTT	many	-	TRBJ1-5	TRBV15
CSARDSGQGSNQPQHF	TGCAGTGCTAGAGATAGCGGTCAGGGTAGCAATCAGCCCCAGCATTTT	many	-	TRBJ1-5	TRBV20-1
CASSLYGLAGGWYF	TGTGCCAGCAGTTTATATGGACTAGCGGGAGGGTGGTACTTC	many	TRBD2	TRBJ2-7	TRBV27